This TCR beta chain comes out of a study of blood T cell repertoires in COVID-19. At the level of the study: From the United States, Italy and Spain came samples of acute and convalescent COVID-19. Sample material is recorded as cDNA or gDNA derived from T cells, B-cell-depleted T cells, or PBMCs.

V dropped 3 bases and J dropped 11; count of bases not matched to a gene: 12. From germline, CDR1 is KGHSH and CDR2 LQKENI. The CDR3 sequence is 14 residues long. Generated by immunoSEQ multiplex PCR, the TCRdb table keeps only in-frame clones and is missing some. The sample lists fewer than 350,000 clones, 85% occurring once. Recruitment covered about 26 US areas and drew participants whose ages spanned about 18 to 95 years. Donors were grouped by their self-reported clinical history. The specimen sequenced was PBMCs or T cells enriched from blood (not recorded which). J is TRBJ1-1 and V is TRBV18; 7 bases map to TRBD1. The receptor was derived from a woman aged 45-59 years who had recovered from COVID-19. CDR3 sequence reads: CASSPPGYRGEAFF. The CDR3 region has the DNA TGTGCCAGCTCACCCCCTGGATACAGGGGTGAGGCTTTCTTT.